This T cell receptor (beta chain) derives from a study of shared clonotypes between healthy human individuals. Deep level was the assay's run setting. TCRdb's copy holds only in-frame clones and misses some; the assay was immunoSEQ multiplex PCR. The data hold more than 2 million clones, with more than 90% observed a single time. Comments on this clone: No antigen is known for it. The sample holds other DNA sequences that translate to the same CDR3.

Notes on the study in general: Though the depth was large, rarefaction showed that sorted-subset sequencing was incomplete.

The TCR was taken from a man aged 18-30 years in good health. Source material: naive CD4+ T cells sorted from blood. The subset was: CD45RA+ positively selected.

As DNA, the CDR3 is TGTGCCTGGAGTGTAGGGGGAAAAAACATTCAGTACTTC. Protein: CAWSVGGKNIQYF. The chain recombines TRBV30 with TRBJ2-4; a weak D match, TRBD1 (6 bases). CDR1 and CDR2 (germline): GTSNPN, SVGIG (reference sequence). V dropped 0 bases and J dropped 4 bases, with 7 bases sitting between them. CDR3 size: 13 residues.